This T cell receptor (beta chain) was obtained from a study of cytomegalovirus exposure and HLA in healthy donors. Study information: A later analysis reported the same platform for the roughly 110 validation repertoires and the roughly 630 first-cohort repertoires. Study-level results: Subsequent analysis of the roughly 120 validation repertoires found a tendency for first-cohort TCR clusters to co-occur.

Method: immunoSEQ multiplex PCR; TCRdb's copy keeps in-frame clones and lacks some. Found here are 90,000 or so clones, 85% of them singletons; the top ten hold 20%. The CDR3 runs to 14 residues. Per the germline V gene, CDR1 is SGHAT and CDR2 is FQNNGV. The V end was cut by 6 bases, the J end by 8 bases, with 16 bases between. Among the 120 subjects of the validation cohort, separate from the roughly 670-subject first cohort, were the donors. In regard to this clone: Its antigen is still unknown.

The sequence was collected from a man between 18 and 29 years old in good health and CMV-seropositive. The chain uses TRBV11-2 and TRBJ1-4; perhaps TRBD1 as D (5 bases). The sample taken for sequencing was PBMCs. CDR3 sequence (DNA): TGTGCCAGCAGTCGCGGACACGGCGTAGAAAAACTGTTTTTT. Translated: CASSRGHGVEKLFF.